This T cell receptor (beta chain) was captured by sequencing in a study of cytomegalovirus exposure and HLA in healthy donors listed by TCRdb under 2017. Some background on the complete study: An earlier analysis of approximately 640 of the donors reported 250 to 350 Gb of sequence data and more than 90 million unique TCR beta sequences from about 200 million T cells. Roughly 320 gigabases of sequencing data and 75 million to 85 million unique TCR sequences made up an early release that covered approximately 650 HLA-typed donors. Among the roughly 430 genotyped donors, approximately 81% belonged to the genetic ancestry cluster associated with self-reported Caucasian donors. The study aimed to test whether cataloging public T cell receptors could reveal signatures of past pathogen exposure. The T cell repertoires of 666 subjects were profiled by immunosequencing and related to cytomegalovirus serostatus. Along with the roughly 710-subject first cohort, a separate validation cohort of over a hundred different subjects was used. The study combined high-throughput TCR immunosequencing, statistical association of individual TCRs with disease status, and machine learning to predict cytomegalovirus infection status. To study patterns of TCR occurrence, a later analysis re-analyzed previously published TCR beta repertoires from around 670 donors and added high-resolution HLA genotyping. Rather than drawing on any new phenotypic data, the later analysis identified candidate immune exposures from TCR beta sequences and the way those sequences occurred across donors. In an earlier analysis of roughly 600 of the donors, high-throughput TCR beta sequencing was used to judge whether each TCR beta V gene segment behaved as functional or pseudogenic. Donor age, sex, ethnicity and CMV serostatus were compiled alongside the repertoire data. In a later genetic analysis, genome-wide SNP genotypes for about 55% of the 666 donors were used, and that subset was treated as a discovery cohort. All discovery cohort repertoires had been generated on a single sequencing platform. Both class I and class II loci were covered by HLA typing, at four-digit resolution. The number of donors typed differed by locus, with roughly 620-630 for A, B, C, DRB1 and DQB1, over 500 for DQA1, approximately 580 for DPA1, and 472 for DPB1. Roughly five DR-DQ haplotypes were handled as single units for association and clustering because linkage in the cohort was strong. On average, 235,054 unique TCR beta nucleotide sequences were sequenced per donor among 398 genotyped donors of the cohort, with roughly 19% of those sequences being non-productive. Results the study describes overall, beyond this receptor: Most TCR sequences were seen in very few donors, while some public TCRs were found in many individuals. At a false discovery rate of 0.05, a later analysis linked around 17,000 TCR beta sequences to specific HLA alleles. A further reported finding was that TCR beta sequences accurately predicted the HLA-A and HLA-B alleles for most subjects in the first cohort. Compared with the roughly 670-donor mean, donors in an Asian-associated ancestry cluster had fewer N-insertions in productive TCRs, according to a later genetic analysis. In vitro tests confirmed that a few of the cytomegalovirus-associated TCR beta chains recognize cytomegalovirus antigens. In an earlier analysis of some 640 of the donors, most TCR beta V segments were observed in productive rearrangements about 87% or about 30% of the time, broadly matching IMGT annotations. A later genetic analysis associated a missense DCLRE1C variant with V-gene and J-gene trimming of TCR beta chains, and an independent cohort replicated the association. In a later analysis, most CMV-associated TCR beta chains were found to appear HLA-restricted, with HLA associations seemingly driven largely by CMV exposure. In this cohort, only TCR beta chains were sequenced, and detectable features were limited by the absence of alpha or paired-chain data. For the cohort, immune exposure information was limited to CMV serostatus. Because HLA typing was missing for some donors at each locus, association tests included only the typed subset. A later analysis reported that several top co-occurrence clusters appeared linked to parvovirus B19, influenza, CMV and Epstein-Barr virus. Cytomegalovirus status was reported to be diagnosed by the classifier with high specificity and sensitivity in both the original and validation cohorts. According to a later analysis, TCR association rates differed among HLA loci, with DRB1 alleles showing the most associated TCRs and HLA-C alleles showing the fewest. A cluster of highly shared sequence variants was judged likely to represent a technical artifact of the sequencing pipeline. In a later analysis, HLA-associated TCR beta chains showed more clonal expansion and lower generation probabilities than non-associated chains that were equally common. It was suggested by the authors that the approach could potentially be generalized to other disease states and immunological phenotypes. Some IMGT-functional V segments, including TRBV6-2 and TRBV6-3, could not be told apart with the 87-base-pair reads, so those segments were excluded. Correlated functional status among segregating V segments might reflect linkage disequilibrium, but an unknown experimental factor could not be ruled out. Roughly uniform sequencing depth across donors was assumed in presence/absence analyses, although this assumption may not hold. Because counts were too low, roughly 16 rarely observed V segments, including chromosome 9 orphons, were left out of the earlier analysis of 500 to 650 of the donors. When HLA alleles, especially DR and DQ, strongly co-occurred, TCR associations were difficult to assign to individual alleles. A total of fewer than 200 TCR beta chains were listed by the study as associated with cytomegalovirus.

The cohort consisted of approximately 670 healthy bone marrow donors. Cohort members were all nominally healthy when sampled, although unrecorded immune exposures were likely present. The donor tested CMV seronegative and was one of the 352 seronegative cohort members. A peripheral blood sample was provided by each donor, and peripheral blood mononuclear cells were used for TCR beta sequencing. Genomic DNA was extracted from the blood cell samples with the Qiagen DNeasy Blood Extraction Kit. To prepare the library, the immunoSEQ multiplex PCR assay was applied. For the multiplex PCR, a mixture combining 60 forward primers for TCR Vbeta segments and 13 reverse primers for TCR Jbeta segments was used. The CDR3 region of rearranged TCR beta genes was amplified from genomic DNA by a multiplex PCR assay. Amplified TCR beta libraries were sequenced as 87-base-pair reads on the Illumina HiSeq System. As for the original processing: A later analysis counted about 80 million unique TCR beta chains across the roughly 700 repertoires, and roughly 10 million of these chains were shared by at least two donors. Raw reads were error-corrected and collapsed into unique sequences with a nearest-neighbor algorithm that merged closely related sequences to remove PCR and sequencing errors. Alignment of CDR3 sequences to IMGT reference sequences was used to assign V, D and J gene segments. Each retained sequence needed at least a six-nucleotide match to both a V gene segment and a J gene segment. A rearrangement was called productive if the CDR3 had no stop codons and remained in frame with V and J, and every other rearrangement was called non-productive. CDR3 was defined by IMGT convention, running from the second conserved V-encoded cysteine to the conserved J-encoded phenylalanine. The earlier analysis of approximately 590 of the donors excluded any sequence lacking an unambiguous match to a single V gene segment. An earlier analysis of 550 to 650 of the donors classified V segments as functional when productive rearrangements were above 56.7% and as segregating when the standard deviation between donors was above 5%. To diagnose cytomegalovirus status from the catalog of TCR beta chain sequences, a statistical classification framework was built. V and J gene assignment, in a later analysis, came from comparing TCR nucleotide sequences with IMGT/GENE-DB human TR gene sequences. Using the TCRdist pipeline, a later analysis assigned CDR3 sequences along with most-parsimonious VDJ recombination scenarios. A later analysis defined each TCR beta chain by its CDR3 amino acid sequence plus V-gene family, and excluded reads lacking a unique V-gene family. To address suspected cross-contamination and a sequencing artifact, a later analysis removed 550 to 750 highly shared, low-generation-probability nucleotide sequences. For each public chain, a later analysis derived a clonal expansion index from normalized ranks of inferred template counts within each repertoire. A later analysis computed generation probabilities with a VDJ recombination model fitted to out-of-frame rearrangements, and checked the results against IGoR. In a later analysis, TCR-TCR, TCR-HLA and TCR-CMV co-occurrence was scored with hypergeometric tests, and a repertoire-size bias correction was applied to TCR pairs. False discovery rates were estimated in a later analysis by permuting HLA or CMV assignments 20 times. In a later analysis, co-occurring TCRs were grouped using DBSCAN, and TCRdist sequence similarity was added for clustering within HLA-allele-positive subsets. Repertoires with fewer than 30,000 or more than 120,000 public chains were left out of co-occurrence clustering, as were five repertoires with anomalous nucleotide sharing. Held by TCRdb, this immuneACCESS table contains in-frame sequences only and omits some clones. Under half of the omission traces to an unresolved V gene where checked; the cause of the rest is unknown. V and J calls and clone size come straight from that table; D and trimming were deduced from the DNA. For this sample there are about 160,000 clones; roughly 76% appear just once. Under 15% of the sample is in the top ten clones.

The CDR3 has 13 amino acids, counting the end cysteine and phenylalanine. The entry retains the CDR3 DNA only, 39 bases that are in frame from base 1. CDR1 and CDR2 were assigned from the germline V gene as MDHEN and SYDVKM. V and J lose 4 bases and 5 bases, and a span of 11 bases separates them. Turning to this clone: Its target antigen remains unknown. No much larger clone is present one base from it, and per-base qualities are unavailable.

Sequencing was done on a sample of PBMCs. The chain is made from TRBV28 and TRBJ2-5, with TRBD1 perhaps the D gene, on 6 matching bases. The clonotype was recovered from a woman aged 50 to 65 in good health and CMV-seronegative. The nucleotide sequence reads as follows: TGTGCCAGCAGTTCAGGGGAGCGGGAGACCCAGTACTTC. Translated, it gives CASSSGERETQYF.